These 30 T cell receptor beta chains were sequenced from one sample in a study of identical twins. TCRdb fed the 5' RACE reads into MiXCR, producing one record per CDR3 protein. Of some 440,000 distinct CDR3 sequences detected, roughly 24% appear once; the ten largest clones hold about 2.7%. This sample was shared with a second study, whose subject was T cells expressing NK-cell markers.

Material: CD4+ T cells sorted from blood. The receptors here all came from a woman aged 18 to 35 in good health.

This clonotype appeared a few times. In nucleotides, the CDR3 is TGTGCCAGCAGCCAAGCCGGGCCTCAACCCCTCCACTTT. Translation: CASSQAGPQPLHF. The V call is TRBV16, the J call TRBJ1-6; D gene uncertain. Trimming stripped 2 bases from V and 12 bases from J, with 11 bases between. CDR1 KGHSY and CDR2 FQNENV come from the germline V gene. This CDR3 comprises 13 residues.

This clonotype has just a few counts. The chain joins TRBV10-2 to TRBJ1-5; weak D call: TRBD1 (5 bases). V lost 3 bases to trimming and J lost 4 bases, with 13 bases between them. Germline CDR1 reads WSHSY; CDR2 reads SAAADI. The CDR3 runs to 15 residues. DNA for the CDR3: TGCGCCAGCAGTGACGTAGGGACGCAGAATCAGCCCCAGCATTTT. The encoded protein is CASSDVGTQNQPQHF.

CDR3 sequence reads: CASGKTSGRWQETQYF. In nucleotides, the CDR3 is TGTGCCAGCGGGAAGACTAGCGGGAGGTGGCAAGAGACCCAGTACTTC. The chain has TRBV5-6 and TRBJ2-5; 13 bases are shared with TRBD2. The CDR3 runs 16 residues. The trim removed 7 bases at V and 2 bases at J, leaving 8 bases unmatched. In germline, CDR1 is SGHDT, CDR2 YYEEEE.

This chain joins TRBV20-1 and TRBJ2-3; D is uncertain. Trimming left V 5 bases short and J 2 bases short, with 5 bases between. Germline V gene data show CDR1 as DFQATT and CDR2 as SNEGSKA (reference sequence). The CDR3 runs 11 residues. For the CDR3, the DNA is TGCAGTGCTCCCTACACAGATACGCAGTATTTT. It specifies CSAPYTDTQYF.

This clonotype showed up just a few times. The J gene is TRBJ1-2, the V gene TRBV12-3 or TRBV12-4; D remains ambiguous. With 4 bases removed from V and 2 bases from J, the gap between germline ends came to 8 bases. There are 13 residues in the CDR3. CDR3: CASSSHGNYGYTF. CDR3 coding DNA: TGTGCCAGCAGTTCCCACGGAAACTATGGCTACACCTTC.

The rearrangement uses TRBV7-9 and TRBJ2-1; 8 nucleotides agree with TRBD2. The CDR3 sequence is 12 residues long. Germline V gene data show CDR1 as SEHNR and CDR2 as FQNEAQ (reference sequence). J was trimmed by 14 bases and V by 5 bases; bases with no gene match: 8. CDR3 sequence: CASSTRAGAEFF. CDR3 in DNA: TGTGCCAGCAGCACTCGAGCGGGGGCCGAGTTCTTC. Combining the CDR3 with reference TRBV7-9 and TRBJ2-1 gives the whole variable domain DTGVSQNPRHKITKRGQNVTFRCDPISEHNRLYWYRQTLGQGPEFLTYFQNEAQLEKSRLLSDRFSAERPKGSFSTLEIQRTEQGDSAMYLCASSTRAGAEFFGPGTRLTVL.

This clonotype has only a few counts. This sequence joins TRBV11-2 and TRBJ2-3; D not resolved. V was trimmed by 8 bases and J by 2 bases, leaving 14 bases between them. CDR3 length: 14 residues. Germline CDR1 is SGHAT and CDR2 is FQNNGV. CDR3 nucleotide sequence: TGTGCCAGCCAACTGTCTGGGAACACAGATACGCAGTATTTT. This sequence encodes CASQLSGNTDTQYF.

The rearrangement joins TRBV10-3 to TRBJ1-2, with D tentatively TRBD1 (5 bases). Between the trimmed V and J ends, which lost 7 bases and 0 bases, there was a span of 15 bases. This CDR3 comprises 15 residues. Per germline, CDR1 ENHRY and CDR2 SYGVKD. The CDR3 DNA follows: TGTGCCATCAATCCACGACAGCTATCTAACTATGGCTACACCTTC. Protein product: CAINPRQLSNYGYTF.

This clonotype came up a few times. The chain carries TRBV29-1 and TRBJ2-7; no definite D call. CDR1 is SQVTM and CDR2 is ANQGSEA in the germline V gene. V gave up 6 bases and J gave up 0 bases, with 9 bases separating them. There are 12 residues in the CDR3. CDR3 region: CSVRFSSYEQYF. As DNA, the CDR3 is TGCAGCGTGAGGTTCAGCTCCTACGAGCAGTACTTC.

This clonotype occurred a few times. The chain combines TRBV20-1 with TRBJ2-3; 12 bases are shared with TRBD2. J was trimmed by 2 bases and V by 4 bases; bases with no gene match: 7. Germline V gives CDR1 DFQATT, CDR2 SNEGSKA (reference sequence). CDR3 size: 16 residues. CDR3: CSATRTSGDFTDTQYF. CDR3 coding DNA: TGCAGTGCTACTAGGACTAGCGGGGATTTCACAGATACGCAGTATTTT.

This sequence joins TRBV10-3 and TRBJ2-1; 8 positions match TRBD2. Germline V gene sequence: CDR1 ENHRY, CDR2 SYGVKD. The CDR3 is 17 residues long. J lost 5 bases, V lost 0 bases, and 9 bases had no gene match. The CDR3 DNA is TGTGCCATCAGTGAGTCGGTCGCGGGGGGTCAGGACAATGAGCAGTTCTTC. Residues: CAISESVAGGQDNEQFF.

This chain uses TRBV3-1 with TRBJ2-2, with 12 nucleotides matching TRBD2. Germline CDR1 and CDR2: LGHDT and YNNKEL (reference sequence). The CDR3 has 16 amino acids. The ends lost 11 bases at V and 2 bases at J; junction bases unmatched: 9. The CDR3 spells CAGSRTSGKNTGELFF. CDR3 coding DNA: TGTGCCGGGTCTAGGACTAGCGGGAAAAACACCGGGGAGCTGTTTTTT.

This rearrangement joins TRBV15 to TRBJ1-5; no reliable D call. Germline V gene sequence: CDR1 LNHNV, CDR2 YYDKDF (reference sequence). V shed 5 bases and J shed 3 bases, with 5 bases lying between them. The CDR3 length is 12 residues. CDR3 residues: CATSDYNQPQHF. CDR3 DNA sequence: TGTGCCACCAGCGATTACAATCAGCCCCAGCATTTT.

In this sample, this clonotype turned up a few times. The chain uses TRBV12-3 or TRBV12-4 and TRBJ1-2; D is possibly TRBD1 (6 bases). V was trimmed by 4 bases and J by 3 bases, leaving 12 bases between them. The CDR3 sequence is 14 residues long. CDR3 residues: CASSSAGVDYGYTF. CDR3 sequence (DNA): TGTGCCAGCAGTTCCGCAGGGGTTGACTATGGCTACACCTTC.

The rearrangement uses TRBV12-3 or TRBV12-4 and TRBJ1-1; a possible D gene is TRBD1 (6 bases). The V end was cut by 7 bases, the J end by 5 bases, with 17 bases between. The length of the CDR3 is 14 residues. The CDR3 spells CASTPGVTGTEAFF. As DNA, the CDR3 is TGTGCCAGCACCCCAGGGGTAACGGGGACTGAAGCTTTCTTT.

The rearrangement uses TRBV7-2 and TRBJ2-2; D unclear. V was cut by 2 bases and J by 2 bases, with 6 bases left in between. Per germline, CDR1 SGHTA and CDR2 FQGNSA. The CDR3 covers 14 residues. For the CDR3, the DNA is TGTGCCAGCAGCTTAAGATTTAACACCGGGGAGCTGTTTTTT. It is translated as CASSLRFNTGELFF.

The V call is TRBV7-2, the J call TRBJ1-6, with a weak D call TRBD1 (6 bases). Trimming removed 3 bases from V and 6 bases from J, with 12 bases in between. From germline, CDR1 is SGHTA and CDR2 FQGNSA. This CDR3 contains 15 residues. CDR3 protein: CASSFGGGRNSPLHF. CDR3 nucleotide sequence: TGTGCCAGCAGCTTTGGGGGGGGGCGTAATTCACCCCTCCACTTT.

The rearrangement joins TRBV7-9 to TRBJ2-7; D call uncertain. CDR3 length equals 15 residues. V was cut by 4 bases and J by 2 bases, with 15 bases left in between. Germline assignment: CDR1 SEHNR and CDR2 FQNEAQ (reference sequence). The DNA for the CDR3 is TGTGCCAGCAGCTCTCCCTCGATAGATCCCTACGAGCAGTACTTC. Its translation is CASSSPSIDPYEQYF. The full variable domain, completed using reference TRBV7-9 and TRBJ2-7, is DTGVSQNPRHKITKRGQNVTFRCDPISEHNRLYWYRQTLGQGPEFLTYFQNEAQLEKSRLLSDRFSAERPKGSFSTLEIQRTEQGDSAMYLCASSSPSIDPYEQYFGPGTRLTVT.

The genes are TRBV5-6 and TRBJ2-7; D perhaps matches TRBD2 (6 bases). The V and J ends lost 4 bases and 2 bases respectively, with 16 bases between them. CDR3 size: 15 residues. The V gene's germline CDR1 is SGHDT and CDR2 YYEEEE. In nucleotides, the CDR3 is TGTGCCAGCAGCGAGTCGGGGGATGGGGCCTACGAGCAGTACTTC. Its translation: CASSESGDGAYEQYF.

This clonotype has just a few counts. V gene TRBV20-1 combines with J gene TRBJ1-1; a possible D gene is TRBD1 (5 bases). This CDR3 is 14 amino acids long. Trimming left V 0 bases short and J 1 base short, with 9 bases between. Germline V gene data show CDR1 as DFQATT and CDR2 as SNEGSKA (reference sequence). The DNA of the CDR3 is TGCAGTGCTAGAGAGTTTGGGGGGAACACTGAAGCTTTCTTT. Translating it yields CSAREFGGNTEAFF.

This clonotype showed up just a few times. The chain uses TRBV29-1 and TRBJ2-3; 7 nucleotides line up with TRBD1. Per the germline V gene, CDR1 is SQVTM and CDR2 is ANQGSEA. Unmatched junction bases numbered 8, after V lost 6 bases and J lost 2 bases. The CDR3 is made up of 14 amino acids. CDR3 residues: CSVIRDSLTDTQYF. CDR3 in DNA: TGCAGCGTGATCCGGGACAGCCTCACAGATACGCAGTATTTT.

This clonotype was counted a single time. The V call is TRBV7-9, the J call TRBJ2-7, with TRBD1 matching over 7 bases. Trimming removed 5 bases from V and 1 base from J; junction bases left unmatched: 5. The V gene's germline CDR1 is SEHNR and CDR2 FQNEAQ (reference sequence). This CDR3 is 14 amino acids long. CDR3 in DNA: TGTGCCAGCAGCATTAACAGGGGATCCTACGAGCAGTACTTC. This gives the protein CASSINRGSYEQYF.

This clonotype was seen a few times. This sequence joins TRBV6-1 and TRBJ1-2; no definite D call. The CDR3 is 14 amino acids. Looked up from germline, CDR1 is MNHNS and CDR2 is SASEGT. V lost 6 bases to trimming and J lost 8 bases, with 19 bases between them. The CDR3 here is CASSIADGVGGYTF. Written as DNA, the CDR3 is TGTGCCAGCAGCATAGCCGACGGAGTAGGAGGCTACACCTTC.

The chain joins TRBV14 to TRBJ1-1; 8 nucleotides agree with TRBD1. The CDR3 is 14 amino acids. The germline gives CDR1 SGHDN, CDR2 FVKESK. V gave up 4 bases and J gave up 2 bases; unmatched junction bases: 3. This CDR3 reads CASSLRGHNTEAFF. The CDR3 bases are TGTGCCAGCAGCCTCAGGGGGCATAACACTGAAGCTTTCTTT.

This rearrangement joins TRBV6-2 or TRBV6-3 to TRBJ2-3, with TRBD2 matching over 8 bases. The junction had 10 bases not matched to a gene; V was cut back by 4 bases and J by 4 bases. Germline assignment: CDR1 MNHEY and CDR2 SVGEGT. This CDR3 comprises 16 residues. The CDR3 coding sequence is TGTGCCAGCAGTTCCCCTAGCGGGCGGGAGGCAGATACGCAGTATTTT. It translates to CASSSPSGREADTQYF.

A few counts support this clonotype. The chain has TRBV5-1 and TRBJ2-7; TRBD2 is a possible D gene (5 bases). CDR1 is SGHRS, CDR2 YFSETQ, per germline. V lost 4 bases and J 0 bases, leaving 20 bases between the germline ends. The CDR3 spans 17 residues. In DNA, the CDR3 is TGCGCCAGCAGCGGGAGAGGGCGGAGCTATTCCTCCTACGAGCAGTACTTC. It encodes CASSGRGRSYSSYEQYF.

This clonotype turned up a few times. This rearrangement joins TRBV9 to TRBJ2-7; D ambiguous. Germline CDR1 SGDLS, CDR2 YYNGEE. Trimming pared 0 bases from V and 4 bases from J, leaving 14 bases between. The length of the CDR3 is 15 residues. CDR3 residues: CASSVATARSYEQYF. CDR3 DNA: TGTGCCAGCAGCGTAGCCACGGCCAGATCTTACGAGCAGTACTTC.

CDR3 loop: CASSPGLIDTEAFF. CDR3 nucleotide sequence: TGTGCCAGCAGTCCCGGACTAATCGACACTGAAGCTTTCTTT. V is TRBV12-3 or TRBV12-4 and J is TRBJ1-1; no clear D gene. The CDR3 runs 14 residues. The germline V and J ends were trimmed by 5 bases and 3 bases, with 13 bases remaining between them.

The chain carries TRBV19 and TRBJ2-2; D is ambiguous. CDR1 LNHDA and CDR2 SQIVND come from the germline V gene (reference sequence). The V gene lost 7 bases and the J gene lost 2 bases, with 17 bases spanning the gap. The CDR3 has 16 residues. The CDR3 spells CASTRFGASNTGELFF. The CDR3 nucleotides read TGTGCCAGTACCCGCTTTGGCGCTTCTAACACCGGGGAGCTGTTTTTT.

CDR3 residues: CASSDPGSEQFF. The CDR3 region has the DNA TGTGCCAGCAGTGACCCAGGGAGTGAGCAGTTCTTC. The chain joins TRBV25-1 to TRBJ2-1; D is perhaps TRBD1 or TRBD2 (5 bases each). Per germline, CDR1 MGHDK and CDR2 SYGVNS. This CDR3 has 12 amino acids. V shed 3 bases and J shed 9 bases, with 9 bases lying between them.